The rows below give T cell receptor beta chains drawn from one sample of a study of blood T cells in healthy people across ages. TCRdb independently ran MiXCR on the 5' RACE reads; one entry per CDR3 protein. The table lists about 560,000 distinct CDR3 sequences, 25% to 35% of them singletons, with roughly 3.5% in the top ten. This same sample was also taken into another study, of T cells of mothers and their children.

The sequencing input was blood. Receptors were obtained from a boy between 2 and 15 years old in good health. Both conserved end residues are part of each CDR3. The D gene is left open where the match is weak. Part of the rows lack a size; the others show once, few, many or a class for expanded clones.

TRBJ2-5	NA	TRBV27	NA	CASSKGPGRFQETQYF	TGTGCCAGCAGTAAAGGCCCGGGACGTTTCCAAGAGACCCAGTACTTC
TRBJ1-4	NA	TRBV29-1	few	CSPRDGQNEKLFF	TGCAGCCCCAGGGACGGGCAAAATGAAAAACTGTTTTTT
TRBJ1-1	TRBD1	TRBV10-3	NA	CATENRGGTEAFF	TGTGCCACCGAAAACAGGGGAGGAACTGAAGCTTTCTTT
TRBJ2-2	TRBD1	TRBV3-1	NA	CASSQGRGPAGELFF	TGTGCCAGCAGCCAAGGCAGGGGGCCGGCCGGGGAGCTGTTTTTT
TRBJ2-3	NA	TRBV7-9	few	CASSAPAGLHTDTQYF	TGTGCCAGCAGCGCCCCAGCAGGGTTACACACAGATACGCAGTATTTT
TRBJ2-1	NA	TRBV27	few	CASTGGLSSYNEQFF	TGTGCCAGCACAGGGGGACTGAGCTCCTACAATGAGCAGTTCTTC
TRBJ2-7	NA	TRBV18	NA	CASSPADIAYEQYF	TGTGCCAGCTCACCAGCGGACATAGCCTACGAGCAGTACTTC
TRBJ1-1	TRBD1	TRBV4-1	NA	CASSLTGGEINEAFF	TGCGCCAGCAGCCTTACAGGGGGCGAGATTAATGAAGCTTTCTTT
TRBJ2-3	NA	TRBV12-3/TRBV12-4	NA	CASSLGADVQYF	TGTGCCAGCAGTTTAGGGGCAGATGTGCAGTATTTT
TRBJ2-7	TRBD2	TRBV19	NA	CASSIMAGGPSYEQYF	TGTGCCAGTAGTATAATGGCGGGGGGACCATCCTACGAGCAGTACTTC
TRBJ2-4	NA	TRBV20-1	NA	CSARTGPKNIQYF	TGCAGTGCTAGAACTGGTCCCAAAAACATTCAGTACTTC
TRBJ2-7	TRBD1	TRBV29-1	NA	CSVEVQDRVNEQYF	TGCAGCGTTGAAGTTCAGGACAGGGTCAACGAGCAGTACTTC
TRBJ2-4	NA	TRBV7-9	NA	CASSLWGPIQYF	TGTGCCAGCAGCTTATGGGGGCCAATTCAGTACTTC
TRBJ2-1	TRBD2	TRBV20-1	NA	CSASKGLALNEQFF	TGCAGTGCTAGTAAGGGACTAGCGTTGAATGAGCAGTTCTTC
TRBJ1-1	NA	TRBV6-2/TRBV6-3	NA	CASSRQGEAFF	TGTGCCAGCAGTAGACAAGGTGAAGCTTTCTTT
TRBJ2-3	TRBD2	TRBV2	NA	CADRGTSGDTQYF	TGTGCCGACAGGGGGACTAGCGGAGATACGCAGTATTTT
TRBJ1-1	NA	TRBV19	NA	CASSGGVAFF	TGTGCCAGTTCGGGGGGCGTAGCTTTCTTT
TRBJ2-2	TRBD1	TRBV5-1	NA	CASSLGTGITGELFF	TGCGCCAGCAGCTTGGGGACAGGGATCACCGGGGAGCTGTTTTTT
TRBJ1-2	TRBD1	TRBV18	NA	CASQGQGSYGYTF	TGTGCCAGCCAAGGACAGGGGAGCTATGGCTACACCTTC
TRBJ2-3	NA	TRBV20-1	few	CSASGIWKTDTQYF	TGCAGTGCTTCCGGTATCTGGAAAACGGATACGCAGTATTTT
TRBJ2-1	TRBD2	TRBV12-3/TRBV12-4	many	CASSLFEASGGSHLNEQFF	TGTGCCAGCAGTTTATTCGAGGCTAGCGGGGGGTCTCATTTAAATGAGCAGTTCTTC
TRBJ2-1	NA	TRBV3-1	few	CASSQDRTLGRNEQFF	TGTGCCAGCAGCCAAGATCGGACGTTGGGGAGGAATGAGCAGTTCTTC
TRBJ2-7	TRBD2	TRBV7-2	few	CASSSSGNSYEQYF	TGTGCCAGCAGCTCTAGCGGTAACTCCTACGAGCAGTACTTC
TRBJ2-7	TRBD1	TRBV12-3/TRBV12-4	NA	CASSLSSQGAVEQYF	TGTGCCAGCAGTTTAAGTTCCCAGGGGGCGGTGGAGCAGTACTTC
TRBJ1-5	TRBD1	TRBV12-3/TRBV12-4	NA	CASYRDRESNQPQHF	TGTGCCAGTTATCGGGACAGGGAAAGCAATCAGCCCCAGCATTTT
TRBJ2-7	TRBD2	TRBV20-1	few	CSARLPLAGAYEQYF	TGCAGTGCTCGCCTTCCCCTAGCGGGGGCCTACGAGCAGTACTTC
TRBJ1-2	NA	TRBV27	NA	CASRPNRELGYGYTF	TGTGCCAGCAGGCCGAACAGGGAGCTCGGCTATGGCTACACCTTC
TRBJ1-1	TRBD1	TRBV18	NA	CASSPGTGGETEAFF	TGTGCCAGCTCACCGGGGACAGGGGGCGAGACTGAAGCTTTCTTT
TRBJ2-2	NA	TRBV6-2/TRBV6-3	NA	CASSKTFGELFF	TGTGCCAGCAGCAAGACCTTCGGGGAGCTGTTTTTT
TRBJ1-3	NA	TRBV7-8	few	CASSVGQSSGNTIYF	TGTGCCAGCAGCGTCGGACAGAGCTCTGGAAACACCATATATTTT
TRBJ2-7	TRBD1	TRBV29-1	NA	CSVPSGTGVYEQYF	TGCAGCGTTCCCTCCGGGACAGGTGTCTACGAGCAGTACTTC
TRBJ2-7	TRBD1	TRBV5-1	NA	CASSSGQGAESYEQYF	TGCGCCAGCAGCTCGGGACAGGGGGCCGAATCCTACGAGCAGTACTTC
TRBJ2-5	NA	TRBV4-3	few	CASSQGKGKETQYF	TGCGCCAGCAGCCAAGGCAAAGGGAAGGAGACCCAGTACTTC
TRBJ1-4	NA	TRBV4-3	NA	CASSQVEGIELFF	TGCGCCAGCAGCCAAGTGGAGGGGATAGAACTGTTTTTT
TRBJ2-1	NA	TRBV3-1	few	CASSQDLPAGSEQFF	TGTGCCAGCAGCCAAGATTTACCGGCGGGGTCTGAGCAGTTCTTC
TRBJ2-7	TRBD1	TRBV10-3	few	CAIRGTGAYEQYF	TGTGCCATCCGGGGGACAGGGGCCTACGAGCAGTACTTC
TRBJ2-5	TRBD2	TRBV12-3/TRBV12-4	few	CASSFGTKQETQYF	TGTGCCAGCAGTTTCGGGACTAAGCAAGAGACCCAGTACTTC